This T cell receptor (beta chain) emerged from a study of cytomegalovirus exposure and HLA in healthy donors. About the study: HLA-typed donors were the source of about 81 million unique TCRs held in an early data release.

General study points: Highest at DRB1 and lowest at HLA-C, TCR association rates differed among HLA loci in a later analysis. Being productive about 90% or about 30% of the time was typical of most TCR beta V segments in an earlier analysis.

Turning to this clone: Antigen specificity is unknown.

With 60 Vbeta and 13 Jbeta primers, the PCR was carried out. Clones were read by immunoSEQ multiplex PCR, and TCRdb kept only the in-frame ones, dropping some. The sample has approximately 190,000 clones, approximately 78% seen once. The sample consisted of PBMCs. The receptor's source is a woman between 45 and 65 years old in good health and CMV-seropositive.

The CDR3 coding sequence is TGTGCCAGCAGACTACGGACTAGCGGGGACTACAATGAGCAGTTCTTC. Translated, it gives CASRLRTSGDYNEQFF. This rearrangement joins TRBV27 to TRBJ2-1; 12 nucleotides line up with TRBD2. The CDR3 extends over 16 amino acids. V was pared by 6 bases and J by 3 bases, with 6 bases of the junction left unmatched. CDR1 is MNHEY and CDR2 is SMNVEV in the germline V gene (reference sequence).